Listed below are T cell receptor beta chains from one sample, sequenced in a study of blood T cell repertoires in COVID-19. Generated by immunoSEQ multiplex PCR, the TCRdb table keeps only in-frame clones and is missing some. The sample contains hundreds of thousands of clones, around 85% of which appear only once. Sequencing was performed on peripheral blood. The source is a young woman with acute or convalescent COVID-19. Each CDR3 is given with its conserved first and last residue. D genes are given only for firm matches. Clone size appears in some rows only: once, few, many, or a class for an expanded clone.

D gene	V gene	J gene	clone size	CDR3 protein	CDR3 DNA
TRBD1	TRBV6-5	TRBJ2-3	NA	CASSSGQGTDTQYF	TGTGCCAGCAGTTCGGGACAGGGCACAGATACGCAGTATTTT
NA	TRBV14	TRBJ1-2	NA	CASSHPDGDYGYTF	TGTGCCAGCAGCCATCCGGACGGGGACTATGGCTACACCTTC
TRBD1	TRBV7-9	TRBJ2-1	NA	CASSLFTGGPKENEQFF	TGTGCCAGCAGCTTATTCACAGGGGGACCTAAGGAGAATGAGCAGTTCTTC
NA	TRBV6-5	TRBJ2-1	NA	CASIRNEQFF	TGTGCCAGCATTAGAAATGAGCAGTTCTTC
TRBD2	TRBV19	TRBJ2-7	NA	CASSISSGAHYEQYF	TGTGCCAGTAGTATCAGTAGCGGGGCTCACTACGAGCAGTACTTC
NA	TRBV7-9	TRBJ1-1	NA	CASSGQGITEAFF	TGTGCCAGCAGTGGTCAGGGAATCACTGAAGCTTTCTTT
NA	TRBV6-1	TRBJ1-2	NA	CASSEGGPSGYTF	TGTGCCAGCAGTGAAGGCGGGCCCAGTGGCTACACCTTC
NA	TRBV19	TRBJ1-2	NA	CASNTGGYGYTF	TGTGCCAGTAACACAGGCGGCTATGGCTACACCTTC
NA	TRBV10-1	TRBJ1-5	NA	CASSEPYREGHNQPQHF	TGCGCCAGCAGTGAGCCGTACAGGGAAGGGCACAATCAGCCCCAGCATTTT
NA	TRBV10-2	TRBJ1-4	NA	CASSGWSAGLFF	TGCGCCAGCAGTGGGTGGTCAGCGGGACTGTTTTTT
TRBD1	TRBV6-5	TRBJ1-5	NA	CASSLGTGSQPQHF	TGTGCCAGCAGCCTAGGGACAGGCTCTCAGCCCCAGCATTTT
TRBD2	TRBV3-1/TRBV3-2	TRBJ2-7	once	CAGWTSGRNMGEQYF	TGTGCCGGTTGGACTAGCGGGAGGAACATGGGTGAGCAGTACTTC
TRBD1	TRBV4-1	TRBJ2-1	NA	CASSQEPPPLGGHEQFF	TGCGCCAGCAGCCAAGAGCCCCCGCCTTTAGGGGGCCATGAGCAGTTCTTC
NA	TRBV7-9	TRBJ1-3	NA	CASSLDGGDTIYF	TGTGCCAGCAGCTTAGACGGGGGAGACACCATATATTTT
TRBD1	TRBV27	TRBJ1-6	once	CASSSTGGPLSSYNSPLHF	TGTGCCAGCAGTTCGACAGGGGGCCCACTAAGCTCCTATAATTCACCCCTCCACTTT
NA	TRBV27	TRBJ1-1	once	CASSLGGEAFF	TGTGCCAGCAGTTTGGGGGGTGAAGCTTTCTTT
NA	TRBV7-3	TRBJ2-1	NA	CASSLTSRYEQFF	TGTGCCAGCAGCTTAACGTCACGGTATGAGCAGTTCTTC
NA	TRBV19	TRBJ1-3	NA	CASSETASPSGNTIYF	TGTGCCAGTAGTGAAACAGCTTCACCCTCTGGAAACACCATATATTTT
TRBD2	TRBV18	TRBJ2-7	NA	CASSPIPSGADYEQYF	TGTGCCAGCTCCCCTATCCCCAGCGGGGCCGATTACGAGCAGTACTTC
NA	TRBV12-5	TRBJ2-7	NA	CASGLRGLFYEQYF	TGTGCTAGTGGCCTCCGAGGGCTCTTCTACGAGCAGTACTTC
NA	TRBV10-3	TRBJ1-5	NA	CAAGQGRDQPQHF	TGTGCCGCGGGGCAGGGGAGGGATCAGCCCCAGCATTTT
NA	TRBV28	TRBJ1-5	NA	CASSSGSNQPQHF	TGTGCCAGCAGTTCAGGGAGCAATCAGCCCCAGCATTTT
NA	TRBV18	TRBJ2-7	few	CASSPRASGFGEQYF	TGTGCCAGCTCACCACGCGCTTCAGGGTTTGGCGAGCAGTACTTC
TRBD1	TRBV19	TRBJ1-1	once	CASSMRQGKVAEAFF	TGTGCCAGTAGTATGCGACAGGGGAAGGTGGCTGAAGCTTTCTTT
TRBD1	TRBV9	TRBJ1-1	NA	CASSVDGQGNTEAFF	TGTGCCAGCAGCGTAGATGGACAGGGGAACACTGAAGCTTTCTTT
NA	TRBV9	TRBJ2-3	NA	CASSGSGGSLGDTQYF	TGTGCCAGCAGCGGCTCCGGAGGGAGCCTGGGCGATACGCAGTATTTT
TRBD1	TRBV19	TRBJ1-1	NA	CASKDRGTEAFF	TGTGCCAGTAAGGACAGGGGGACTGAAGCTTTCTTT
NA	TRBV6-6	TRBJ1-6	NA	CASRWEGSPLHF	TGTGCCAGCCGTTGGGAGGGTTCACCCCTCCACTTT
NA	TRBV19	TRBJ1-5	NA	CASSPFTYSNQPQHF	TGTGCCAGTTCACCCTTTACCTATAGCAATCAGCCCCAGCATTTT
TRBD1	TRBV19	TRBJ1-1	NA	CASSQGAMNTEAFF	TGTGCCAGTTCACAGGGGGCCATGAACACTGAAGCTTTCTTT
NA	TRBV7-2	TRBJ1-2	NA	CASSSGTLANYGYTF	TGTGCCAGCAGCTCAGGGACATTAGCTAACTATGGCTACACCTTC
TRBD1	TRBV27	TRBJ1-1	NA	CASSYTGANTEAFF	TGTGCCAGCAGTTACACAGGGGCGAACACTGAAGCTTTCTTT
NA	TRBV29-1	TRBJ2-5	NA	CSAGQRETQYF	TGCAGCGCAGGACAGAGGGAGACCCAGTACTTC
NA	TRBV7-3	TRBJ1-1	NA	CASSSTQSTEAFF	TGTGCCAGCAGCTCTACACAGAGCACTGAAGCTTTCTTT
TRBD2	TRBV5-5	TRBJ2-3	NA	CASSQTSGRDTQYF	TGTGCCAGCAGCCAGACTAGCGGGAGAGATACGCAGTATTTT
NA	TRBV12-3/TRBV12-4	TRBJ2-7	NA	CASSLARSEQYF	TGTGCCAGCAGTTTAGCGCGGAGCGAGCAGTACTTC
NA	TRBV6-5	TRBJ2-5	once	CAASTGSETQYF	TGTGCTGCTAGTACCGGGTCGGAGACCCAGTACTTC
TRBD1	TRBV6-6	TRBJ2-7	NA	CASGAGTGQGEQYF	TGTGCCAGCGGCGCCGGGACAGGGCAAGGCGAGCAGTACTTC
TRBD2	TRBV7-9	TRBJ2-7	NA	CASSTDLNQGGERPYEQYF	TGTGCCAGCAGCACGGATCTAAATCAGGGAGGGGAACGGCCCTACGAGCAGTACTTC
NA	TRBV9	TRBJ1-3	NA	CASSVGTGSSGNTIYF	TGTGCCAGCAGCGTAGGGACGGGGAGCTCTGGAAACACCATATATTTT
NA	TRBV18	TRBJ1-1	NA	CASSPAGGGMNTEAFF	TGTGCCAGCTCACCCGCGGGGGGAGGGATGAACACTGAAGCTTTCTTT
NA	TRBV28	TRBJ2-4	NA	CASNEAELAKNIQYF	TGTGCCAGCAACGAAGCGGAACTAGCCAAAAACATTCAGTACTTC
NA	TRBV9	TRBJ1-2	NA	CASRGEAYGYTF	TGTGCCAGCCGCGGGGAGGCCTATGGCTACACCTTC
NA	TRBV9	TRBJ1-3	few	CASSVQPSSSGNTIYF	TGTGCCAGCAGCGTACAACCGTCGAGCTCTGGAAACACCATATATTTT
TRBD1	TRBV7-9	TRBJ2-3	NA	CASSNRDRGGTDTQYF	TGTGCCAGCAGCAACCGGGACAGGGGAGGCACAGATACGCAGTATTTT
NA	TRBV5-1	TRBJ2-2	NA	CASSLGRGNTGELFF	TGCGCCAGCAGCTTGGGAAGGGGGAACACCGGGGAGCTGTTTTTT
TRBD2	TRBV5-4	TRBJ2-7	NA	CASSIGSGREGEQYF	TGTGCCAGCAGCATAGGTAGCGGGAGGGAGGGAGAGCAGTACTTC
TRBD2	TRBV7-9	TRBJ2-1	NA	CASSKGLAGGRNEQFF	TGTGCCAGCAGCAAGGGACTAGCGGGAGGACGCAATGAGCAGTTCTTC
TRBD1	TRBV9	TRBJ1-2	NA	CASSVNRGMGYGYTF	TGTGCCAGCAGCGTTAACAGGGGGATGGGCTATGGCTACACCTTC
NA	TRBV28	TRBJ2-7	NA	CASTGPGTSEQYF	TGTGCCAGCACCGGGCCGGGGACAAGCGAGCAGTACTTC
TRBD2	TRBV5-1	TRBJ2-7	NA	CASSTSIAGFSYEQYF	TGCGCCAGCAGCACATCTATAGCGGGGTTCTCCTACGAGCAGTACTTC
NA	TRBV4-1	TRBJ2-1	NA	CASSQVENSIYNEQFF	TGCGCCAGCAGCCAAGTCGAGAATAGCATCTACAATGAGCAGTTCTTC
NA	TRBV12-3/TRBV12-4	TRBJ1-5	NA	CASSFSPQQPQHF	TGTGCCAGCAGTTTTTCCCCCCAGCAGCCCCAGCATTTT
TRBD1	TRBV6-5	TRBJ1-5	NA	CASSYGTGADQPQHF	TGTGCCAGCAGTTACGGGACAGGGGCGGATCAGCCCCAGCATTTT